These T cell receptor beta chains were read from a single sample in a study of blood T cell repertoires in COVID-19. The data were produced by immunoSEQ multiplex PCR, yet TCRdb's version contains in-frame clones alone and is incomplete. Of tens of thousands of clones detected, around 87% appear once; the ten largest clones hold roughly 1.2%. Sequencing was done on a sample of peripheral blood. The receptors stem from a woman aged 60-70 years with acute or convalescent COVID-19. The CDR3 runs from the conserved cysteine through the conserved F or W. A D gene is named only where the DNA matches it firmly. Expanded clones get a size class; other rows say once, few or many, or leave the size out.

TRBJ1-1 TRBV19 . . TGTGCCAGTAGTATCTCCAGAAGCACTGAAGCTTTCTTT CASSISRSTEAFF
TRBJ2-3 TRBV4-3 TRBD2 . TGCGCCAGCAGCCTCAGCACGCCAGCGGGGGGCTTGAGCAGCACAGATACGCAGTATTTT CASSLSTPAGGLSSTDTQYF
TRBJ1-5 TRBV2 TRBD1 . TGTGCCAGCAGTGTGGGACAGGAACACAATCAGCCCCAGCATTTT CASSVGQEHNQPQHF
TRBJ1-3 TRBV6-5 . once TGTGCCAGCAGTTACGGGCAGCCGAGCTCTGGAAACACCATATATTTT CASSYGQPSSGNTIYF
TRBJ1-4 TRBV10-2 . once TGCGCCAGCAGTGAGGTACTTGAAAAACTGTTTTTT CASSEVLEKLFF
TRBJ1-5 TRBV18 . . TGTGCCAGCTCGCAAGTTACAGGGAAGGTTTATCAGCCCCAGCATTTT CASSQVTGKVYQPQHF
TRBJ1-1 TRBV5-1 . . TGCGCCAGCAGCCTTTACGGTACGGGGATGAACACTGAAGCTTTCTTT CASSLYGTGMNTEAFF
TRBJ2-3 TRBV5-4 TRBD2 . TGTGCCAGCAGCTGGGGGGGTACTAGCACAGATACGCAGTATTTT CASSWGGTSTDTQYF
TRBJ1-2 TRBV3-1/TRBV3-2 . . TGTGCCAGCAGCCAAGGTAGCAGGGGACGAATTGGCTACACCTTC CASSQGSRGRIGYTF
TRBJ2-2 TRBV12-5 . . TGTGCTAGTGGTTCCTCCCGTGCGGGTTACTACACCGGGGAGCTGTTTTTT CASGSSRAGYYTGELFF
TRBJ2-1 TRBV6-5 . . TGTGCCAGCAGTAGAAATCAGGATGAGCAGTTCTTC CASSRNQDEQFF
TRBJ1-2 TRBV7-2 . . TGTGCCAGCAGCTTTGGCGGCGGGGGGGCGCGTGGCTACACCTTC CASSFGGGGARGYTF
TRBJ2-2 TRBV6-5 TRBD2 . TGTGCCAGCAGGGGTACCGGGGGGATAACCGGGGAGCTGTTTTTT CASRGTGGITGELFF
TRBJ2-5 TRBV18 . . TGTGCCAGCTCACCACTGTCTATGGGGGGTCAAGAGACCCAGTACTTC CASSPLSMGGQETQYF
TRBJ1-1 TRBV13 . few TGTGCCAGCAGCTCGTACACTGAAGCTTTCTTT CASSSYTEAFF
TRBJ1-1 TRBV19 TRBD1 . TGTGCCAGTAGTCCCCGGGCAGGGGGGAACACTGAAGCTTTCTTT CASSPRAGGNTEAFF
TRBJ1-2 TRBV6-5 TRBD1 . TGTGCCAGCAGTTACTCAACACAGGGGGAGGGCTACACCTTC CASSYSTQGEGYTF
TRBJ1-5 TRBV6-5 . once TGTGCCAGCACCATCGCAGAAACAAGCAATCAGCCCCAGCATTTT CASTIAETSNQPQHF
TRBJ1-4 TRBV5-1 . . TGCGCCAGCAGCGGGGCAGGGGATGGAAAACTGTTTTTT CASSGAGDGKLFF
TRBJ1-1 TRBV5-4 . . TGTGCCAGCAGCTTTTTCCCCGGGGATGGTACTGAAGCTTTCTTT CASSFFPGDGTEAFF
TRBJ1-2 TRBV11-2 . once TGTGCCAGCAGCTTGGAGGGACCCCTCTATGGCTACACCTTC CASSLEGPLYGYTF
TRBJ1-3 TRBV19 . . TGTGCCAGTGGGGGCCCCGGGAACACCATATATTTT CASGGPGNTIYF